This T cell receptor beta chain was retrieved from a study of beta chain features in type 1 diabetes. Study summary: Examination spanned roughly 110 million sorted cells from all samples.

For this clone: The antigen remains undetermined.

Study-wide results and limits: It was possible that PCR favored shorter templates, equally so in patients and controls. Sampled from patients, naive, central memory and Treg TCRB repertoires appeared more similar than those sampled from healthy donors. Highly expressing activated T cells could be over-counted with a cDNA template.

All of the isolated RNA was reverse transcribed, so expressed TCRB transcripts were sequenced. Sequencing was performed with immunoSEQ multiplex PCR; in TCRdb, only in-frame clones are kept and a portion is missing. The table records some 200,000 clones, roughly 10% of them present only once. The germline V gene encodes CDR1 MNHEY and CDR2 SMNVEV (reference sequence). V lost 4 bases and J lost 2, with 17 bases in between. This CDR3 is 16 amino acids long. Input material: central memory CD4+ T cells from blood. This clonotype was obtained from a man aged 18 to 29 in good health. The chain joins TRBV27 to TRBJ2-5, with D unresolved. The CDR3 DNA is TGTGCCAGCAGTTCCGTGAGCTTCGGCCGGCAAGAGACCCAGTACTTC. Its protein product is CASSSVSFGRQETQYF.